Here is one TCR beta chain with its context. Germline lookup yields CDR1 SQVTM and CDR2 ANQGSEA. The CDR3 is 16 residues long. The V and J ends lost 6 bases and 4 bases, in that order; junction bases with no gene match: 17. Sequencing of TCR beta covered CD8+ and CD4+ T cells obtained from blood. While serving as controls, healthy donors were matched for age and sex. FACS was used to enrich TEMRA cells, whereas the CD8+ and CD4+ T cells were obtained by negative isolation. Random hexamers were used to reverse transcribe roughly 0.5 to 1 ug of RNA. The TCR beta CDR3 was amplified by immunoSEQ multiplex PCR across 54 Vbeta, 13 Jbeta. TCRdb recomputed calls from the immunoSEQ multiplex PCR reads with MiXCR, one row per CDR3 protein. The repertoire holds some 48,000 distinct CDR3 sequences, with about 92% as singletons. These data belong to a study of CD8 T cells in Susac syndrome.

The sequence was collected from a human donor in good health. The specimen was CD8+ T cells from PBMCs. The rearrangement joins TRBV29-1 to TRBJ1-2, with 7 bases that match TRBD1. The CDR3 region is CSVTRRDAGTVYGYTF. CDR3 sequence (DNA): TGCAGCGTGACCCGACGGGACGCCGGGACAGTCTATGGCTACACCTTC. The full variable domain, with the rest looked up from reference TRBV29-1 and TRBJ1-2, is SAVISQKPSRDICQRGTSLTIQCQVDSQVTMMFWYRQQPGQSLTLIATANQGSEATYESGFVIDKFPISRPNLTFSTLTVSNMSPEDSSIYLCSVTRRDAGTVYGYTFGSGTRLTVV.